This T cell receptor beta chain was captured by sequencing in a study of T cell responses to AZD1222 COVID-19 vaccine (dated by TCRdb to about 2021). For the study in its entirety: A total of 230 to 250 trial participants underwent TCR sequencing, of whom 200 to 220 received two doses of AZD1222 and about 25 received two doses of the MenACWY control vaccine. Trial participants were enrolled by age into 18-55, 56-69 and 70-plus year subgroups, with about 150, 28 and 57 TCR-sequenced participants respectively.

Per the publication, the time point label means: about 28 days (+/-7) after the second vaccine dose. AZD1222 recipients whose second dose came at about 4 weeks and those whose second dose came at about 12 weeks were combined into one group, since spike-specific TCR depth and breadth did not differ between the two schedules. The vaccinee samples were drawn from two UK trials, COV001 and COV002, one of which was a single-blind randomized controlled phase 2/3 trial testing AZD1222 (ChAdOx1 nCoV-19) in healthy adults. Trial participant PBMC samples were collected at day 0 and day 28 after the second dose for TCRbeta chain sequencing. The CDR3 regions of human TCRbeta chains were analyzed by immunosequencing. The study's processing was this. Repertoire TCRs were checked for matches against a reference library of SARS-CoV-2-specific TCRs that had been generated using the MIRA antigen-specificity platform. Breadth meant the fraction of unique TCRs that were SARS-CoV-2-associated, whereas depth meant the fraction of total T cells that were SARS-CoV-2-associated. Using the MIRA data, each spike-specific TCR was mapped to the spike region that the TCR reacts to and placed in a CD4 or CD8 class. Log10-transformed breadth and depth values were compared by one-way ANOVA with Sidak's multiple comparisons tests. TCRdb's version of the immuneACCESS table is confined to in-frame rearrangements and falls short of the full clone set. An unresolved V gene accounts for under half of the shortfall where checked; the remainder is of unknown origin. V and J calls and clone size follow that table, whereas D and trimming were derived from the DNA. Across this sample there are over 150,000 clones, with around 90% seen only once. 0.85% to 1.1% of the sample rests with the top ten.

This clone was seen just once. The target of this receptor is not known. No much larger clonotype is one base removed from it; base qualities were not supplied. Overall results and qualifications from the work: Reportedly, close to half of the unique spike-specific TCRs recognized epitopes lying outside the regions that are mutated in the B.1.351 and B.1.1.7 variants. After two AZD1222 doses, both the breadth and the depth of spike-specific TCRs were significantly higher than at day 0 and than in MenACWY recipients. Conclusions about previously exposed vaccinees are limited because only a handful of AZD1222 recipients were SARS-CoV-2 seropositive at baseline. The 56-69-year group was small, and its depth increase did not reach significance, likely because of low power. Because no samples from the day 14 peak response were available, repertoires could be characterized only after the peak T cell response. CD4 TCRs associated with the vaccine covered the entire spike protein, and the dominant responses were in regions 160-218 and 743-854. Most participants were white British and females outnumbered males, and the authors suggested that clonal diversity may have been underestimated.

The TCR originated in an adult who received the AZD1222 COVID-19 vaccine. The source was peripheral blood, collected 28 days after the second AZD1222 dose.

The CDR3 amino acid sequence is: CASSLSRKETQYF. The nucleotide sequence is TGTGCCAGCAGCTTATCCCGGAAAGAGACCCAGTACTTC. The receptor chain draws on TRBV7-2 and TRBJ2-5, with the D segment identity uncertain. V gives up 2 bases and J gives up 3 bases, and the segment between their germline ends measures 7 bases. The germline V gene sets CDR1 to SGHTA and CDR2 to FQGNSA. From the cysteine through the phenylalanine, the CDR3 covers 13 amino acids. The kept DNA is CDR3 alone, 39 bases in frame from the first base.